This TCR beta chain came from a study of beta chain features in type 1 diabetes. Whole-study findings and limits: Patients showed naive, central memory and Treg TCRB repertoires that appeared more similar than those of healthy donors.

Isolation of CD4+ naive, central memory, regulatory and stem cell-like memory cells was achieved by sorting via CD45RO/CCR7/CD25/CD127/CD95/CD27. Purities in excess of 98% were seen in all sorted populations. On this clone itself: Its antigen is not known.

CDR3 length: 13 residues. The germline V gene has CDR1 SGHNT and CDR2 YYREEE (reference sequence). V was pared by 2 bases and J by 13 bases, with 9 bases of the junction left unmatched. Sequencing targeted expressed TCRB transcripts, as all isolated RNA had been reverse transcribed. Produced via immunoSEQ multiplex PCR; TCRdb's table is partial and in-frame only. The repertoire consists of some 150,000 clones, with approximately 9.8% occurring once and the leading ten covering 0.55% to 0.65%. The TCR was taken from a woman between 35 and 50 years old in good health. The chain joins TRBV5-4 to TRBJ2-1; 7 nucleotides agree with TRBD1. The material sequenced was central memory CD4+ T cells from blood. CDR3 sequence: CASSFNGQEHQFF. CDR3 bases: TGTGCCAGCAGCTTCAACGGACAGGAACACCAGTTCTTC.